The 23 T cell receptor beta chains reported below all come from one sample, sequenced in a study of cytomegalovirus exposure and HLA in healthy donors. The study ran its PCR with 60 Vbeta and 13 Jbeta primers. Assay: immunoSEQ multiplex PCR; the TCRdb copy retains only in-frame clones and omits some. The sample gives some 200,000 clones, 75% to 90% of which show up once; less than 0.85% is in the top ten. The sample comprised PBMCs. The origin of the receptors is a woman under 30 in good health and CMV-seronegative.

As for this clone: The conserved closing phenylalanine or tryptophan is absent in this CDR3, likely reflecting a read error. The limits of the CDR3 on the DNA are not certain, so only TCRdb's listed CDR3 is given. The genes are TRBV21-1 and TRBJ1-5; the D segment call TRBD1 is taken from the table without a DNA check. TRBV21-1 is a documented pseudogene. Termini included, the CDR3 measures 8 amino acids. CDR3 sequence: CASSGDRV.

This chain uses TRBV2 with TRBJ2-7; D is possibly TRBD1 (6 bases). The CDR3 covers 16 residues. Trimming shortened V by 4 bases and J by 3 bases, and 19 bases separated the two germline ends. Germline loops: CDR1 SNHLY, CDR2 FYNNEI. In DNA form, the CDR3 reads TGTGCCAGCAGTGCCCCGGGACACCCAACCAACTACGAGCAGTACTTC. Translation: CASSAPGHPTNYEQYF.

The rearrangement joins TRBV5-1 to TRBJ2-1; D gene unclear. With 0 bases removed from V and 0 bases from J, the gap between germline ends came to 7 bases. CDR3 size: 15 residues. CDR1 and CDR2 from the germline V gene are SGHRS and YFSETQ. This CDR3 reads CASSLGHSSYNEQFF. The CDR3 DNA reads TGCGCCAGCAGCTTGGGCCACAGCTCCTACAATGAGCAGTTCTTC.

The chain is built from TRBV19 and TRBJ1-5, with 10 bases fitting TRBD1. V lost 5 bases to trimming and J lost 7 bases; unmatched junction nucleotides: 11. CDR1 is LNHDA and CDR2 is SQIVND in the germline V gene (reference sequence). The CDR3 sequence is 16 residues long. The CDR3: CASSPRDRGHGQPQHF. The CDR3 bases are TGTGCCAGTAGTCCCCGCGACAGGGGGCACGGCCAGCCCCAGCATTTT.

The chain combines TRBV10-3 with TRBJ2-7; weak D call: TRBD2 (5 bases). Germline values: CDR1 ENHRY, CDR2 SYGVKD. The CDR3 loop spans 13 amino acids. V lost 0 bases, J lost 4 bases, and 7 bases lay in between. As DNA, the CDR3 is TGTGCCATCAGTGAGTCGACGGGGTACGAGCAGTACTTC. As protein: CAISESTGYEQYF.

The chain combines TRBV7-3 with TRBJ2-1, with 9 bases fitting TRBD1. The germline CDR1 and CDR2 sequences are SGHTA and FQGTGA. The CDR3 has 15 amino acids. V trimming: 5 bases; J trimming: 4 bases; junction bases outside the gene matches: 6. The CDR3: CASSLGTGIYNEQFF. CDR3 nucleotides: TGTGCCAGCAGCCTCGGGACAGGGATTTACAATGAGCAGTTCTTC.

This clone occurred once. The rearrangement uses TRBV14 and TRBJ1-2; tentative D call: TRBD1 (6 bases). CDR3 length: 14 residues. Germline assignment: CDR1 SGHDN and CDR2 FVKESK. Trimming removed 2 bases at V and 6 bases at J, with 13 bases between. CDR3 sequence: CASSQIGGLDGYTF. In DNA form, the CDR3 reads TGTGCCAGCAGCCAAATCGGGGGGCTGGATGGCTACACCTTC. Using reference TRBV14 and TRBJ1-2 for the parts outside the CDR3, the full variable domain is EAGVTQFPSHSVIEKGQTVTLRCDPISGHDNLYWYRRVMGKEIKFLLHFVKESKQDESGMPNNRFLAERTGGTYSTLKVQPAELEDSGVYFCASSQIGGLDGYTFGSGTRLTVV.

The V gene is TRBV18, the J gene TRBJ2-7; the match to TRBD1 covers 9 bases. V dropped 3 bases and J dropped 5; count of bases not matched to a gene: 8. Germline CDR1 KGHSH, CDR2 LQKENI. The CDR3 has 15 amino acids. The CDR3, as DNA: TGTGCCAGCTCACCGCCGGGACAGGGCAGGCACGAGCAGTACTTC. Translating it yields CASSPPGQGRHEQYF.

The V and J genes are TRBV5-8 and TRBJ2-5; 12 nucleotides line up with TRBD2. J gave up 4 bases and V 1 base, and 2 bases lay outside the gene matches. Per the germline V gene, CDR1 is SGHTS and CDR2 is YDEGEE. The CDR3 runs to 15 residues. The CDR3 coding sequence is TGTGCCAGCAGCTTGAGGACTAGCGGGGTAGAGACCCAGTACTTC. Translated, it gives CASSLRTSGVETQYF.

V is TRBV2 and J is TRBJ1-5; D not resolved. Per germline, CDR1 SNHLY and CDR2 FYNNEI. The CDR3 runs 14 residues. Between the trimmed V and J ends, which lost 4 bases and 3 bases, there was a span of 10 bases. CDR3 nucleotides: TGTGCCAGCAGTGGACTAGGATACAATCAGCCCCAGCATTTT. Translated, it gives CASSGLGYNQPQHF. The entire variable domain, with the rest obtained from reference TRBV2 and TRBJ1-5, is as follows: EPEVTQTPSHQVTQMGQEVILRCVPISNHLYFYWYRQILGQKVEFLVSFYNNEISEKSEIFDDQFSVERPDGSNFTLKIRSTKLEDSAMYFCASSGLGYNQPQHFGDGTRLSIL.

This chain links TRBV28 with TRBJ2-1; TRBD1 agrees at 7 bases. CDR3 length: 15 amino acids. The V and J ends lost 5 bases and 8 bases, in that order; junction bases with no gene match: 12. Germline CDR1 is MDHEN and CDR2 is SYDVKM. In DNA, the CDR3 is TGTGCCAGCAGTCTAAGACAGGGAGCCTCCGATGAGCAGTTCTTC. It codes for CASSLRQGASDEQFF. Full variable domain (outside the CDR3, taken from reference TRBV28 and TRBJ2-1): DVKVTQSSRYLVKRTGEKVFLECVQDMDHENMFWYRQDPGLGLRLIYFSYDVKMKEKGDIPEGYSVSREKKERFSLILESASTNQTSMYLCASSLRQGASDEQFFGPGTRLTVL.

DNA for the CDR3: TGTGCCAGCAGTTGGACTAGCGGGTTTCCAGCTACGCAGTATTTT. Its translation: CASSWTSGFPATQYF. The chain recombines TRBV6-4 with TRBJ2-3; 11 bases align to TRBD2. The germline V gene encodes CDR1 MRHNA and CDR2 SNTAGT. This CDR3 region has 15 residues. V was pared by 5 bases and J by 8 bases, with 9 bases of the junction left unmatched.

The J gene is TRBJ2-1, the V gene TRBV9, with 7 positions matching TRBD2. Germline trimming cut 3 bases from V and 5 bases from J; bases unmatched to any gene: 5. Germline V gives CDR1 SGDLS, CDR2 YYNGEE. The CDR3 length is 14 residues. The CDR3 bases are TGTGCCAGCAGCGCTAGCGGAGCTCACAATGAGCAGTTCTTC. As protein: CASSASGAHNEQFF. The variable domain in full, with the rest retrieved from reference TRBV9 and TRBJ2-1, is DSGVTQTPKHLITATGQRVTLRCSPRSGDLSVYWYQQSLDQGLQFLIQYYNGEERAKGNILERFSAQQFPDLHSELNLSSLELGDSALYFCASSASGAHNEQFFGPGTRLTVL.

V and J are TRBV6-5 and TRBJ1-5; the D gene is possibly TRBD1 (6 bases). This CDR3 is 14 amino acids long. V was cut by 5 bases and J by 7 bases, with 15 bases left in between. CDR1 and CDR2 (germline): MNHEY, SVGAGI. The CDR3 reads CASSKQGAAQPQHF. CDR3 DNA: TGTGCCAGCAGTAAACAGGGAGCAGCGCAGCCCCAGCATTTT.

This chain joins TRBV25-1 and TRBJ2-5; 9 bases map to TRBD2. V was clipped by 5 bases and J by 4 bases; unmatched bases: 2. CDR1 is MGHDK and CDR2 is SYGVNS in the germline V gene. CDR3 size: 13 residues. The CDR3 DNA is TGTGCCAGCAGTCAAGCGGGAGGAGAGACCCAGTACTTC. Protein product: CASSQAGGETQYF.

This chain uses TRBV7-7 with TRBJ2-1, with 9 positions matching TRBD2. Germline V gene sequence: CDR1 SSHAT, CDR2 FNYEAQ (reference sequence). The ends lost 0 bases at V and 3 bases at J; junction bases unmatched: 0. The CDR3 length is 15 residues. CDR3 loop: CASSLATSGYNEQFF. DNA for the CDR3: TGTGCCAGCAGCTTAGCGACTAGCGGCTACAATGAGCAGTTCTTC.

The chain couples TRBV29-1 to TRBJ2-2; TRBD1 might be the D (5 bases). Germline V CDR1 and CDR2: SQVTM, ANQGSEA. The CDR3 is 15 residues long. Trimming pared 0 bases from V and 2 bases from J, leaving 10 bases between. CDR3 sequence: CSVEEVDTNTGELFF. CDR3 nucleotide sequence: TGCAGCGTTGAAGAGGTGGACACTAACACCGGGGAGCTGTTTTTT.

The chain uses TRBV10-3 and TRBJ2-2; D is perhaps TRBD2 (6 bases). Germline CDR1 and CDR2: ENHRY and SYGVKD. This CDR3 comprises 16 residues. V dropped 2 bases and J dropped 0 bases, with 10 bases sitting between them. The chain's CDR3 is CAISEPGLPNTGELFF. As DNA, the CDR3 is TGTGCCATCAGTGAGCCGGGACTTCCGAACACCGGGGAGCTGTTTTTT.

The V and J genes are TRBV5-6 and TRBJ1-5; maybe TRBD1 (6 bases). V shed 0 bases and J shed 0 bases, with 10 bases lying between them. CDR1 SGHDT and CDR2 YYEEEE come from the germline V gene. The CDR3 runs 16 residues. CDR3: CASSLGGPNSNQPQHF. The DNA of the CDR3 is TGTGCCAGCAGCTTGGGGGGGCCTAATAGCAATCAGCCCCAGCATTTT.

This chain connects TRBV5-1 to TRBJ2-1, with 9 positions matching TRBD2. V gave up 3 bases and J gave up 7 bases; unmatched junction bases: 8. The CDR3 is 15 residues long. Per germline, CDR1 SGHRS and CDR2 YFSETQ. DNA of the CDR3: TGCGCCAGCAGCTCCTTAGCGGGAGCCCAAAATGAGCAGTTCTTC. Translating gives CASSSLAGAQNEQFF.

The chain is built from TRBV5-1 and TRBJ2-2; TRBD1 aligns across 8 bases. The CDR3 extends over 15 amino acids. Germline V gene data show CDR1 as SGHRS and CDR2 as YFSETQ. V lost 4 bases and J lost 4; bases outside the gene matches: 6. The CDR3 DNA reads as TGCGCCAGCAGCGAGACAGGGGTGAGCACCGGGGAGCTGTTTTTT. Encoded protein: CASSETGVSTGELFF.

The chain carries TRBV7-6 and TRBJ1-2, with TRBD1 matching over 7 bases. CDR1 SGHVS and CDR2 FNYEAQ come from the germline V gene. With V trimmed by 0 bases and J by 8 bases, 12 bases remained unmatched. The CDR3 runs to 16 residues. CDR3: CASSLAPGQATGGYTF. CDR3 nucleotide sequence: TGTGCCAGCAGCTTAGCCCCTGGACAGGCCACCGGGGGCTACACCTTC.

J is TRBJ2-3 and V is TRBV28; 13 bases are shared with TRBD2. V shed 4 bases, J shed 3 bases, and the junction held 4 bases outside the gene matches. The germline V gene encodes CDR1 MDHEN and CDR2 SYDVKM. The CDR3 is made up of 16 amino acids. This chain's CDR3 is CASSSGLAGVTDTQYF. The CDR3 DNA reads TGTGCCAGCAGTTCCGGACTAGCGGGAGTGACAGATACGCAGTATTTT.